Listed below are T cell receptor beta chains from one sample, sequenced in a study of T cell responses to AZD1222 COVID-19 vaccine. Libraries were prepared by immunoSEQ multiplex PCR; TCRdb keeps only in-frame clonotypes and omits some of them. This table has 120,000 to 150,000 clones, 75% to 85% appearing once. The sequenced sample was peripheral blood, obtained on day 0 of MenACWY control vaccination. The source of these receptors is an adult in good health. Both conserved end residues are part of each CDR3. The D gene is left open where the match is weak. Size is omitted from some rows. Given values are once, few, many or a class for expanded clones.

d_gene: -
j_gene: TRBJ2-7
abundance: -
v_gene: TRBV27
CDR3nt: TGTGCCAGCAGTTTAAGCGCGGACCGACCACACGAGCAGTACTTC
CDR3aa: CASSLSADRPHEQYF

d_gene: -
j_gene: TRBJ2-2
abundance: -
v_gene: TRBV6-6
CDR3nt: TGTGCCAGCAGCCACGACAATAGGGGCGGGGAGCTGTTTTTT
CDR3aa: CASSHDNRGGELFF

d_gene: TRBD2
j_gene: TRBJ2-3
abundance: once
v_gene: TRBV2
CDR3nt: TGTGCCAGCAACCTAGCGGGGGTATCAGATACGCAGTATTTT
CDR3aa: CASNLAGVSDTQYF

d_gene: TRBD2
j_gene: TRBJ2-5
abundance: -
v_gene: TRBV18
CDR3nt: TGTGCCAGCTCACCAGGGACTAACAAAGAGACCCAGTACTTC
CDR3aa: CASSPGTNKETQYF

d_gene: -
j_gene: TRBJ1-4
abundance: -
v_gene: TRBV5-1
CDR3nt: TGCGCCAGCAAGCGAGGCGACTCAACTAATGAAAAACTGTTTTTT
CDR3aa: CASKRGDSTNEKLFF

d_gene: -
j_gene: TRBJ2-3
abundance: -
v_gene: TRBV19
CDR3nt: TGTGCCAGTAGTGTAACAGGGTCAGATACGCAGTATTTT
CDR3aa: CASSVTGSDTQYF

d_gene: TRBD1
j_gene: TRBJ1-5
abundance: -
v_gene: TRBV3-1/TRBV3-2
CDR3nt: TGTGCCAGCAGCCCGACGGGACAGGGGCATCAGCCCCAGCATTTT
CDR3aa: CASSPTGQGHQPQHF

d_gene: -
j_gene: TRBJ1-1
abundance: -
v_gene: TRBV5-5
CDR3nt: TGTGCCAGCAGCAGGGGACAGAACACTGAAGCTTTCTTT
CDR3aa: CASSRGQNTEAFF

d_gene: -
j_gene: TRBJ2-7
abundance: -
v_gene: TRBV23-1
CDR3nt: TGCGCCAGCGTTCCTGGCAGGGAAGGTAACGAGCAGTACTTC
CDR3aa: CASVPGREGNEQYF

d_gene: -
j_gene: TRBJ2-5
abundance: -
v_gene: TRBV5-6
CDR3nt: TGTGCCAGCAGCTTGGGTCGGGGACAAGAGACCCAGTACTTC
CDR3aa: CASSLGRGQETQYF

d_gene: -
j_gene: TRBJ1-4
abundance: few
v_gene: TRBV5-1
CDR3nt: TGCGCCAGCAGCTTGGAGTCGAGAAAACTGTTTTTT
CDR3aa: CASSLESRKLFF

d_gene: -
j_gene: TRBJ1-1
abundance: -
v_gene: TRBV12-3/TRBV12-4
CDR3nt: TGTGCCAGCAGTCTCCAGAAGAACACTGAAGCTTTCTTT
CDR3aa: CASSLQKNTEAFF

d_gene: -
j_gene: TRBJ1-1
abundance: -
v_gene: TRBV6-2/TRBV6-3
CDR3nt: TGTGCCAGCAGTTACCATGTCAACACTGAAGCTTTCTTT
CDR3aa: CASSYHVNTEAFF

d_gene: TRBD2
j_gene: TRBJ2-7
abundance: many
v_gene: TRBV4-2
CDR3nt: TGTGCCAGCAGCCAAGAGGCGGGGGGACTCTACGAGCAGTACTTC
CDR3aa: CASSQEAGGLYEQYF

d_gene: -
j_gene: TRBJ2-5
abundance: -
v_gene: TRBV7-9
CDR3nt: TGTGCCAGCAGCTTAGATGAGACCCAGTACTTC
CDR3aa: CASSLDETQYF

d_gene: -
j_gene: TRBJ1-5
abundance: -
v_gene: TRBV7-9
CDR3nt: TGTGCCAGCAGCCGAGGACAGCACAATCAGCCCCAGCATTTT
CDR3aa: CASSRGQHNQPQHF

d_gene: TRBD1
j_gene: TRBJ1-1
abundance: -
v_gene: TRBV6-4
CDR3nt: TGTGCCAGCAGTGAGACAGGGTTCTCGACTGAAGCTTTCTTT
CDR3aa: CASSETGFSTEAFF

d_gene: TRBD2
j_gene: TRBJ2-1
abundance: -
v_gene: TRBV7-6
CDR3nt: TGTGCCAGCAGCCTAAACCCTAGCGGGGGGTTACACAATGAGCAGTTCTTC
CDR3aa: CASSLNPSGGLHNEQFF

d_gene: -
j_gene: TRBJ2-7
abundance: -
v_gene: TRBV5-1
CDR3nt: TGCGCCAGCAGTTCCTGGGACGGCTCCATTTCCTACGAGCAGTACTTC
CDR3aa: CASSSWDGSISYEQYF

d_gene: TRBD1
j_gene: TRBJ1-6
abundance: -
v_gene: TRBV18
CDR3nt: TGTGCCAGCTCATCGACAGGGTCCTATAATTCACCCCTCCACTTT
CDR3aa: CASSSTGSYNSPLHF

d_gene: TRBD1
j_gene: TRBJ1-2
abundance: -
v_gene: TRBV20-1
CDR3nt: TGCAGTGCGAGTCCGGGACAGGCTCATGGCTACACCTTC
CDR3aa: CSASPGQAHGYTF

d_gene: TRBD1
j_gene: TRBJ1-2
abundance: -
v_gene: TRBV12-3/TRBV12-4
CDR3nt: TGTGCCAGCAGCAGTGACAGGGGTGGCTACACCTTC
CDR3aa: CASSSDRGGYTF

d_gene: TRBD2
j_gene: TRBJ2-1
abundance: -
v_gene: TRBV19
CDR3nt: TGTGCCAGTAAGGGAAGCGGGGGGGGAAACAATGAGCAGTTCTTC
CDR3aa: CASKGSGGGNNEQFF

d_gene: -
j_gene: TRBJ1-2
abundance: -
v_gene: TRBV27
CDR3nt: TGTGCCAGCAGTCCGCAGGGACGGGGCCCCTATGGCTACACCTTC
CDR3aa: CASSPQGRGPYGYTF

d_gene: -
j_gene: TRBJ2-5
abundance: -
v_gene: TRBV25-1
CDR3nt: TGTGCCAGCAGTGACCCGGGGGCGGGGCAAGAGACCCAGTACTTC
CDR3aa: CASSDPGAGQETQYF

d_gene: -
j_gene: TRBJ1-4
abundance: -
v_gene: TRBV28
CDR3nt: TGTGCCAGCAGTTTATCCAGGGGTCCTCTTAATAGGGAAAAACTGTTTTTT
CDR3aa: CASSLSRGPLNREKLFF

d_gene: -
j_gene: TRBJ2-3
abundance: -
v_gene: TRBV9
CDR3nt: TGTGCCAGCAGTTTAGGGTCAGCTAGAGGGGATACGCAGTATTTT
CDR3aa: CASSLGSARGDTQYF

d_gene: TRBD1
j_gene: TRBJ1-1
abundance: -
v_gene: TRBV4-1
CDR3nt: TGCGCCAGCAGCCAACGATTAGGGGGCGGCGGCACTGAAGCTTTCTTT
CDR3aa: CASSQRLGGGGTEAFF

d_gene: -
j_gene: TRBJ1-4
abundance: -
v_gene: TRBV5-8
CDR3nt: TGTGCCAGCAGCTTGGGCAGTAGCCCTGTTAATGAAAAACTGTTTTTT
CDR3aa: CASSLGSSPVNEKLFF

d_gene: TRBD1
j_gene: TRBJ2-1
abundance: -
v_gene: TRBV18
CDR3nt: TGTGCCAGCTCACTCCGACGACAGGGGGCGGTTTTCGATGAGCAGTTCTTC
CDR3aa: CASSLRRQGAVFDEQFF

d_gene: -
j_gene: TRBJ2-2
abundance: -
v_gene: TRBV6-2/TRBV6-3
CDR3nt: TGTGCCAGCAGTTACCATACAGGGTCTGGGGAGCTGTTTTTT
CDR3aa: CASSYHTGSGELFF

d_gene: -
j_gene: TRBJ1-4
abundance: -
v_gene: TRBV6-5
CDR3nt: TGTGCCAGTTCCCAGGGGCCTGCAACTAATGAAAAACTGTTTTTT
CDR3aa: CASSQGPATNEKLFF

d_gene: -
j_gene: TRBJ2-1
abundance: -
v_gene: TRBV14
CDR3nt: TGTGCCAGCAGCCAAGTTACGTTCTCCTACAATGAGCAGTTCTTC
CDR3aa: CASSQVTFSYNEQFF

d_gene: -
j_gene: TRBJ1-5
abundance: -
v_gene: TRBV7-8
CDR3nt: TGTGCCAGCAGCCCCGGATCCAATCAGCCCCAGCATTTT
CDR3aa: CASSPGSNQPQHF

d_gene: TRBD1
j_gene: TRBJ1-2
abundance: -
v_gene: TRBV6-5
CDR3nt: TGTGCCAGCAGTAGGGACAGCAACTATGGCTACACCTTC
CDR3aa: CASSRDSNYGYTF

d_gene: TRBD1
j_gene: TRBJ1-2
abundance: -
v_gene: TRBV6-5
CDR3nt: TGTGCCAGCAGTAAGGGACAGGGCGTTAACTATGGCTACACCTTC
CDR3aa: CASSKGQGVNYGYTF

d_gene: TRBD1
j_gene: TRBJ1-2
abundance: -
v_gene: TRBV27
CDR3nt: TGTGCCAGCAGTTTAAGTATTACGGGACAGCGGCGAGGGGGATATGGCTACACCTTC
CDR3aa: CASSLSITGQRRGGYGYTF

d_gene: TRBD1
j_gene: TRBJ1-1
abundance: once
v_gene: TRBV5-5
CDR3nt: TGTGCCAGCAGCTCTATGGACAGGCACACTGAAGCTTTCTTT
CDR3aa: CASSSMDRHTEAFF

d_gene: -
j_gene: TRBJ1-2
abundance: -
v_gene: TRBV5-6
CDR3nt: TGTGCCAGCAGCTTGACTCAGAACTATGGCTACACCTTC
CDR3aa: CASSLTQNYGYTF

d_gene: -
j_gene: TRBJ1-6
abundance: few
v_gene: TRBV28
CDR3nt: TGTGCCAGCAGTCCATCAGGAAGCTCCTATAATTCACCCCTCCACTTT
CDR3aa: CASSPSGSSYNSPLHF

d_gene: -
j_gene: TRBJ2-5
abundance: few
v_gene: TRBV24-1
CDR3nt: TGTGCCACCAGTGTAAGGGCTGGGGAGACCCAGTACTTC
CDR3aa: CATSVRAGETQYF

d_gene: -
j_gene: TRBJ2-6
abundance: few
v_gene: TRBV5-4
CDR3nt: TGTGCCAGCAGCTTGGACGATTCCTCTGGGGCCAACGTCCTGACTTTC
CDR3aa: CASSLDDSSGANVLTF

d_gene: TRBD1
j_gene: TRBJ1-2
abundance: -
v_gene: TRBV7-8
CDR3nt: TGTGCCAGCAGCCCCGACAGGGGTCTTAGTGGCTACACCTTC
CDR3aa: CASSPDRGLSGYTF

d_gene: -
j_gene: TRBJ1-2
abundance: -
v_gene: TRBV7-9
CDR3nt: TGTGCCAGCAGGCCCTTGAGGGCGGGTGGCTACACCTTC
CDR3aa: CASRPLRAGGYTF

d_gene: -
j_gene: TRBJ1-4
abundance: -
v_gene: TRBV2
CDR3nt: TGTGCCGGTTCAGGTGCTAATGAAAAACTGTTTTTT
CDR3aa: CAGSGANEKLFF

d_gene: TRBD1
j_gene: TRBJ1-1
abundance: -
v_gene: TRBV5-1
CDR3nt: TGCGCCAGCAGCACCGGACAGGGGATGAACACTGAAGCTTTCTTT
CDR3aa: CASSTGQGMNTEAFF

d_gene: -
j_gene: TRBJ1-1
abundance: -
v_gene: TRBV5-1
CDR3nt: TGCGCCAGCAGCGCCCGACAGGACACTGAAGCTTTCTTT
CDR3aa: CASSARQDTEAFF

d_gene: -
j_gene: TRBJ2-1
abundance: -
v_gene: TRBV3-1/TRBV3-2
CDR3nt: TGTGCCAGCAGCCAAGGGTGGAGTGAGCAGTTCTTC
CDR3aa: CASSQGWSEQFF

d_gene: TRBD1
j_gene: TRBJ1-2
abundance: -
v_gene: TRBV6-5
CDR3nt: TGTGCCAGCAGTTACGTTGGACAGGGGACCCCCTATGGCTACACCTTC
CDR3aa: CASSYVGQGTPYGYTF

d_gene: -
j_gene: TRBJ2-3
abundance: -
v_gene: TRBV7-3
CDR3nt: TGTGCCAGCAGCTTAGGGCTAAAGGCAGATACGCAGTATTTT
CDR3aa: CASSLGLKADTQYF

d_gene: -
j_gene: TRBJ1-6
abundance: -
v_gene: TRBV3-1/TRBV3-2
CDR3nt: TGTGCCAGCAGCCCCTGGGGGCTGAGCTCCTATAATTCACCCCTCCACTTT
CDR3aa: CASSPWGLSSYNSPLHF

d_gene: -
j_gene: TRBJ2-2
abundance: -
v_gene: TRBV11-2
CDR3nt: TGTGCCAGCAGCTTAGCCCCGGGGGTGAGTGGCACCGGGGAGCTGTTTTTT
CDR3aa: CASSLAPGVSGTGELFF

d_gene: TRBD1
j_gene: TRBJ2-5
abundance: once
v_gene: TRBV3-1/TRBV3-2
CDR3nt: TGTGCCAGCAGCCGATCAGGGGGCGAGACCCAGTACTTC
CDR3aa: CASSRSGGETQYF

d_gene: TRBD2
j_gene: TRBJ2-3
abundance: -
v_gene: TRBV11-2
CDR3nt: TGTGCCAGCAGCTTCTCAGCGGGGGGGCGACGACGCACAGATACGCAGTATTTT
CDR3aa: CASSFSAGGRRRTDTQYF

d_gene: -
j_gene: TRBJ2-1
abundance: -
v_gene: TRBV23-1
CDR3nt: TGCGCCAGCAGTCATGGGGGCGCGGGTGAGCAGTTCTTC
CDR3aa: CASSHGGAGEQFF

d_gene: TRBD1
j_gene: TRBJ1-1
abundance: few
v_gene: TRBV6-5
CDR3nt: TGTGCCAGCAGAGAGGGGGGGACAGGGAACACTGAAGCTTTCTTT
CDR3aa: CASREGGTGNTEAFF

d_gene: -
j_gene: TRBJ1-3
abundance: -
v_gene: TRBV18
CDR3nt: TGTGCCAGCACTCCGGGAAGCCACTATTCTGGAAACACCATATATTTT
CDR3aa: CASTPGSHYSGNTIYF

d_gene: TRBD1
j_gene: TRBJ1-2
abundance: -
v_gene: TRBV12-3/TRBV12-4
CDR3nt: TGTGCCAGCAGCCGGGACAGCAAATATGGCTACACCTTC
CDR3aa: CASSRDSKYGYTF

d_gene: -
j_gene: TRBJ1-1
abundance: -
v_gene: TRBV29-1
CDR3nt: TGCAGCGTTGAAGCTAACTTAGTCTGGGGGATGAACACTGAAGCTTTCTTT
CDR3aa: CSVEANLVWGMNTEAFF

d_gene: -
j_gene: TRBJ2-7
abundance: -
v_gene: TRBV4-1
CDR3nt: TGCGCCAGCAGCCAGAGGACTCCCTCCTACGAGCAGTACTTC
CDR3aa: CASSQRTPSYEQYF